The text below deals with one T cell receptor (beta chain). Germline CDR1 is SGDLS and CDR2 is YYNGEE. CDR3 length equals 17 residues. Between the trimmed V and J ends, which lost 0 bases and 0 bases, there was a span of 13 bases. The sample is drawn from a study of blood T cell repertoires in COVID-19. Study-wide background: The analysed material was cDNA or gDNA that came from T cells, B-cell-depleted T cells, or PBMCs.

This table comes from immunoSEQ multiplex PCR, and its TCRdb copy is limited to in-frame clones, with some not included. The repertoire holds 200,000 to 250,000 clones, with around three quarters as singletons. The sequenced material came from peripheral blood. This chain joins TRBV9 and TRBJ1-3; D possibly corresponds to TRBD1 (5 bases). This sequence originates from a woman aged 65 to 85 with acute or convalescent COVID-19. CDR3 residues: CASSVELGARSGNTIYF. For the CDR3, the DNA is TGTGCCAGCAGCGTAGAACTTGGGGCACGCTCTGGAAACACCATATATTTT.